The text below deals with one T cell receptor beta chain. Antigen unknown. The CDR3 is 14 residues long. The V end lost 4 bases, the J end lost 8 bases, and 18 bases lay between the germline ends. The germline V gene has CDR1 DFQATT and CDR2 SNEGSKA (reference sequence). This sample was included in a study of vaccination and CD4 T cells after COVID-19. Study at large: The authors used overlapping spike peptides from SARS-CoV-2, HCoV-NL63, HCoV-OC43 and HCoV-229E to stimulate cells. As a positive control, some control cultures were given a CEFX pool, while others were given an HIV-1 Nef pool or no peptide.

The Oncomine TCR Beta short-read assay generated sequence data from the DNA of cultured CD4+ T cells. CD4+ T cells were cultured, and genomic DNA was extracted from them. MiXCR was run by TCRdb on the PCR reads, yielding one entry per CDR3 protein. In the table there are roughly 8,300 distinct CDR3 sequences, less than 45% of which are singletons. Treatment meaning: roughly 10-day PBMC culture with coronavirus spike peptide pools or control peptides (ViraFEST assay). Ahead of the COVID-19 pandemic (2011-2018), the CD4+ T cells of the unexposed donor were collected. ViraFEST relied on peptide pools to expand antigen-specific T cells; the TCRs were sequenced afterward. Scientists separated out CD4+ T cells through negative selection following 10 days in culture.

The receptor's source is a human donor in good health. The specimen sequenced was CD4+ T cells from blood, cultured in vitro. The V and J genes are TRBV20-1 and TRBJ2-4; D unclear. CDR3 in DNA: TGCAGTGCTACCCCTGCCTTGCGAGATCACATTCAGTACTTC. Amino acids: CSATPALRDHIQYF.